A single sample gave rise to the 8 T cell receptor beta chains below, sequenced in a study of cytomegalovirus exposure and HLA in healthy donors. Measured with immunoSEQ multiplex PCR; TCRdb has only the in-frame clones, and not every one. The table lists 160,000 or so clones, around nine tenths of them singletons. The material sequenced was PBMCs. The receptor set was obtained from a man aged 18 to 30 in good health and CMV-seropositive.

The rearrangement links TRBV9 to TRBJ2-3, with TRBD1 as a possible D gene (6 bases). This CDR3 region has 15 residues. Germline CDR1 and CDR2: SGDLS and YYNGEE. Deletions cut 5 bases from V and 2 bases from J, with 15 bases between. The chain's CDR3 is CASSTSGAVTDTQYF. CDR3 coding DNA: TGTGCCAGCAGTACCTCAGGGGCGGTCACAGATACGCAGTATTTT.

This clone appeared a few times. CDR3 loop: CASGANTEAFF. The CDR3 DNA sequence: TGTGCCAGCGGAGCGAACACTGAAGCTTTCTTT. The chain combines TRBV2 with TRBJ1-1; D ambiguous. This CDR3 is 11 amino acids long. V lost 8 bases and J lost 1, with 5 bases in between. Germline V gives CDR1 SNHLY, CDR2 FYNNEI.

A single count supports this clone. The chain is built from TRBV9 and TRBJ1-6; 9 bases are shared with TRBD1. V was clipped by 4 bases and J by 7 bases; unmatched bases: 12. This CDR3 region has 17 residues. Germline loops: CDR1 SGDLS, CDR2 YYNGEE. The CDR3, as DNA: TGTGCCAGCAGCCCTTCGATAGTGGACAGGGGAAATTCACCCCTCCACTTT. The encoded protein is CASSPSIVDRGNSPLHF. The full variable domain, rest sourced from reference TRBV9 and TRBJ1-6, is DSGVTQTPKHLITATGQRVTLRCSPRSGDLSVYWYQQSLDQGLQFLIQYYNGEERAKGNILERFSAQQFPDLHSELNLSSLELGDSALYFCASSPSIVDRGNSPLHFGNGTRLTVT.

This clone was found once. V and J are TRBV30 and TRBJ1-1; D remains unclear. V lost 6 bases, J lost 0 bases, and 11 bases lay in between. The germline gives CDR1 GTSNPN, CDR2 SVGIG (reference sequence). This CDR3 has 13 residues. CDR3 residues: CACLLSMNTEAFF. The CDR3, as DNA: TGTGCCTGTCTGTTGAGTATGAACACTGAAGCTTTCTTT.

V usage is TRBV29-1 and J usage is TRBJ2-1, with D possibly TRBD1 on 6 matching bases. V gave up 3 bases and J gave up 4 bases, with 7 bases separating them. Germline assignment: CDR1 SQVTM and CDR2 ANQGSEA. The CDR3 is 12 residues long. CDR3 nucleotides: TGCAGCGTTGAGGGACAATACAATGAGCAGTTCTTC. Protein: CSVEGQYNEQFF.

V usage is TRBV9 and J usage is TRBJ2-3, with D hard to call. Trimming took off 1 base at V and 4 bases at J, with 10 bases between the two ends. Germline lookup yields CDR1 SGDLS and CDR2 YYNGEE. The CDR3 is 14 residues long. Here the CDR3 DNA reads TGTGCCAGCAGCGTAACCCACCGAGCAGATACGCAGTATTTT. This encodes CASSVTHRADTQYF.

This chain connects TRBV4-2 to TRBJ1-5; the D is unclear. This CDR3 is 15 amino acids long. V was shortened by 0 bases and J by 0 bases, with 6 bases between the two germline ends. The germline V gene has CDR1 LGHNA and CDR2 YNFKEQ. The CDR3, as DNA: TGTGCCAGCAGCCAAGATTTGTATAGCAATCAGCCCCAGCATTTT. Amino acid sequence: CASSQDLYSNQPQHF.

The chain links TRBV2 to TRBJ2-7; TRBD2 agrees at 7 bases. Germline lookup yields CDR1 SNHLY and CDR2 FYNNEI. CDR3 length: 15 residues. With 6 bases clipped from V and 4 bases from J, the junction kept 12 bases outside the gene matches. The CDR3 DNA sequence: TGTGCCAGCAGGTTTGGCGGGAGTGGTTTTTACGAGCAGTACTTC. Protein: CASRFGGSGFYEQYF.